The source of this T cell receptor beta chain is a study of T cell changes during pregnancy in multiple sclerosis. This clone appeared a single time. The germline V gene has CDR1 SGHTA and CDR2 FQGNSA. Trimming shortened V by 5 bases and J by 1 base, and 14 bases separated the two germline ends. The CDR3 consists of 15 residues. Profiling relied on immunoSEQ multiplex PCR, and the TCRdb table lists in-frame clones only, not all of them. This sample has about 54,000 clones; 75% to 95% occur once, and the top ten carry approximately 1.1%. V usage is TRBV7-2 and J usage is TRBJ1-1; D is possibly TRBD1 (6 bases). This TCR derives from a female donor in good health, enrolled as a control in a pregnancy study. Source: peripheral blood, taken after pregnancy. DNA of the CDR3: TGTGCCAGCAGCCTAAGACAGGCCCAGAACACTGAAGCTTTCTTT. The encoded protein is CASSLRQAQNTEAFF.